This is a list of T cell receptor beta chains from one sample in a study of blood T cell repertoires in COVID-19. Method: immunoSEQ multiplex PCR; TCRdb's copy keeps in-frame clones and lacks some. This sample has 100,000 or so clones, with approximately 92% found just once. Sequencing was done on a sample of peripheral blood. Receptors originate from a woman aged 80 or over with acute or convalescent COVID-19. Both conserved end residues are part of each CDR3. Each record gives: D gene, J gene, V gene, clone size, CDR3 DNA, CDR3 protein. A D gene is named only where the DNA matches it firmly. Clone size, where shown, is once, few, many, or a class for clones that have expanded.

d_call: NA; j_call: TRBJ1-4; v_call: TRBV7-2; clone_size: NA; cdr3_nt: TGTGCCAGCGGCCCAGGGTTTCGGGAAAAACTGTTTTTT; cdr3_aa: CASGPGFREKLFF
d_call: TRBD1; j_call: TRBJ2-2; v_call: TRBV28; clone_size: NA; cdr3_nt: TGTGCCAGCAAGGGACAGGTTTACGCGAACACCGGGGAGCTGTTTTTT; cdr3_aa: CASKGQVYANTGELFF
d_call: NA; j_call: TRBJ2-2; v_call: TRBV19; clone_size: NA; cdr3_nt: TGTGCCAGTAGTTCATCAGGGGTCGGCGCCGGGGAGCTGTTTTTT; cdr3_aa: CASSSSGVGAGELFF
d_call: NA; j_call: TRBJ1-4; v_call: TRBV4-1; clone_size: NA; cdr3_nt: TGCGCCAGCAGCCAGGATAATACCCCGGGGAGGGTTGAAAAACTGTTTTTT; cdr3_aa: CASSQDNTPGRVEKLFF
d_call: TRBD1; j_call: TRBJ2-2; v_call: TRBV2; clone_size: NA; cdr3_nt: TGTGCCAGCAAAGGAGTTACCGACAGGGCTAACACCGGGGAGCTGTTTTTT; cdr3_aa: CASKGVTDRANTGELFF
d_call: TRBD2; j_call: TRBJ2-2; v_call: TRBV4-1; clone_size: NA; cdr3_nt: TGCGCCAGTGGGGGGGGACTAGCGACCGGGGAGCTGTTTTTT; cdr3_aa: CASGGGLATGELFF
d_call: TRBD1; j_call: TRBJ1-4; v_call: TRBV30; clone_size: once; cdr3_nt: TGTGCCTGGAGAAGAAACAGGGGGGCTAATGAAAAACTGTTTTTT; cdr3_aa: CAWRRNRGANEKLFF
d_call: NA; j_call: TRBJ1-6; v_call: TRBV19; clone_size: NA; cdr3_nt: TGTGCCACAGGGTATAGCTCCTATAATTCACCCCTCCACTTT; cdr3_aa: CATGYSSYNSPLHF
d_call: NA; j_call: TRBJ1-2; v_call: TRBV7-9; clone_size: NA; cdr3_nt: TGTGCCAGCAGCTTCCCGACATATGGCTACACCTTC; cdr3_aa: CASSFPTYGYTF
d_call: TRBD1; j_call: TRBJ2-7; v_call: TRBV5-1; clone_size: NA; cdr3_nt: TGCGCCAGCAGCTTCCTTTACTCCACAGGGGGCTACGAGCAGTACTTC; cdr3_aa: CASSFLYSTGGYEQYF
d_call: NA; j_call: TRBJ1-1; v_call: TRBV12-3/TRBV12-4; clone_size: NA; cdr3_nt: TGTGCCAGCAGGGGGGAGGGGATCACTGAAGCTTTCTTT; cdr3_aa: CASRGEGITEAFF
d_call: TRBD1; j_call: TRBJ2-7; v_call: TRBV4-2; clone_size: NA; cdr3_nt: TGTGCCAGCAGCCAAGCGGTGGGACAGGGAGTCGAGCAGTACTTC; cdr3_aa: CASSQAVGQGVEQYF
d_call: NA; j_call: TRBJ1-2; v_call: TRBV2; clone_size: NA; cdr3_nt: TGTGCCAGCAGTGATTTGACAAGGTTAGATGGCTACACCTTC; cdr3_aa: CASSDLTRLDGYTF
d_call: NA; j_call: TRBJ2-1; v_call: TRBV5-1; clone_size: NA; cdr3_nt: TGCGCCAGCAGCTTGGACAGGGTAGGTAGTGAGCAGTTCTTC; cdr3_aa: CASSLDRVGSEQFF
d_call: TRBD1; j_call: TRBJ1-5; v_call: TRBV19; clone_size: NA; cdr3_nt: TGTGCCAGTGAAACAGGGGGCCTCAATCAGCCCCAGCATTTT; cdr3_aa: CASETGGLNQPQHF
d_call: TRBD1; j_call: TRBJ1-3; v_call: TRBV28; clone_size: NA; cdr3_nt: TGTGCCAGCAGCCCGCATGGACAGGGCCCGGGCACCATATATTTT; cdr3_aa: CASSPHGQGPGTIYF
d_call: NA; j_call: TRBJ2-3; v_call: TRBV30; clone_size: NA; cdr3_nt: TGTGCCTGGAGTGTATCAGGGGCTAGCACAGATACGCAGTATTTT; cdr3_aa: CAWSVSGASTDTQYF
d_call: TRBD2; j_call: TRBJ2-7; v_call: TRBV6-2/TRBV6-3; clone_size: NA; cdr3_nt: TGTGCCAGCAGCCCATCGGGGGGGGCTTCCTACGAGCAGTACTTC; cdr3_aa: CASSPSGGASYEQYF
d_call: TRBD1; j_call: TRBJ1-5; v_call: TRBV28; clone_size: NA; cdr3_nt: TGTGCCAGCAGTAGGACAGGGAACAATCAGCCCCAGCATTTT; cdr3_aa: CASSRTGNNQPQHF
d_call: TRBD1; j_call: TRBJ2-5; v_call: TRBV5-1; clone_size: NA; cdr3_nt: TGCGCCAGCAGCTCCGCACAGGGGGCTGGGGAGACCCAGTACTTC; cdr3_aa: CASSSAQGAGETQYF
d_call: NA; j_call: TRBJ1-2; v_call: TRBV24-1; clone_size: NA; cdr3_nt: TGTGCCACCAGTGGTCTAACAGGAAGAGGCTATGGCTACACCTTC; cdr3_aa: CATSGLTGRGYGYTF
d_call: TRBD2; j_call: TRBJ2-1; v_call: TRBV19; clone_size: NA; cdr3_nt: TGTGCCAGTAGTATGTTCTTAGCGGGGTTTGTTGGATACAATGAGCAGTTCTTC; cdr3_aa: CASSMFLAGFVGYNEQFF
d_call: TRBD2; j_call: TRBJ2-7; v_call: TRBV6-6; clone_size: NA; cdr3_nt: TGTGCCAGCAGTTACTCGAAGGTAGCGGGGGCTGAGCAGTACTTC; cdr3_aa: CASSYSKVAGAEQYF
d_call: NA; j_call: TRBJ2-2; v_call: TRBV30; clone_size: NA; cdr3_nt: TGTGCCTGGATTCCAGGGGGGCCGAACACCGGGGAGCTGTTTTTT; cdr3_aa: CAWIPGGPNTGELFF
d_call: NA; j_call: TRBJ2-1; v_call: TRBV6-5; clone_size: NA; cdr3_nt: TGTGCCAGCAGGCCGAGGGGGTCCTACAATGAGCAGTTCTTC; cdr3_aa: CASRPRGSYNEQFF
d_call: NA; j_call: TRBJ2-2; v_call: TRBV10-3; clone_size: NA; cdr3_nt: TGTGCCATCAGTGACCCAGGGGCGCCGGCGAACACCGGGGAGCTGTTTTTT; cdr3_aa: CAISDPGAPANTGELFF
d_call: NA; j_call: TRBJ2-5; v_call: TRBV7-9; clone_size: NA; cdr3_nt: TGTGCCAGCAGCCAACAGACTACTAAGGAGACCCAGTACTTC; cdr3_aa: CASSQQTTKETQYF
d_call: TRBD1; j_call: TRBJ1-2; v_call: TRBV7-2; clone_size: NA; cdr3_nt: TGTGCCAGCAGCTTCGGGACAGGGGGCGCTGGCTACACCTTC; cdr3_aa: CASSFGTGGAGYTF
d_call: TRBD2; j_call: TRBJ2-1; v_call: TRBV29-1; clone_size: NA; cdr3_nt: TGCAGCGTTGAACGAGGGGCTAGCGGGGCTAAGTTCTTC; cdr3_aa: CSVERGASGAKFF
d_call: NA; j_call: TRBJ1-6; v_call: TRBV7-9; clone_size: NA; cdr3_nt: TGTGCCAGCAGCCGCGACAGTCCTACTTCACCCCTCCACTTT; cdr3_aa: CASSRDSPTSPLHF
d_call: TRBD1; j_call: TRBJ2-1; v_call: TRBV6-5; clone_size: NA; cdr3_nt: TGTGCCAGCAGACCCGACAGGGGTATCTACAATGAGCAGTTCTTC; cdr3_aa: CASRPDRGIYNEQFF
d_call: NA; j_call: TRBJ1-2; v_call: TRBV28; clone_size: few; cdr3_nt: TGTGCCAGCAGCGCCACGGGAATCGGCTACACCTTC; cdr3_aa: CASSATGIGYTF
d_call: TRBD2; j_call: TRBJ2-5; v_call: TRBV19; clone_size: NA; cdr3_nt: TGTGCCAGTAGTATAACTAGCGGGGGTGCGGAGACCCAGTACTTC; cdr3_aa: CASSITSGGAETQYF
d_call: NA; j_call: TRBJ1-1; v_call: TRBV12-5; clone_size: NA; cdr3_nt: TGTGCTAGTGGATACAGAGAGAACACTGAAGCTTTCTTT; cdr3_aa: CASGYRENTEAFF
d_call: TRBD2; j_call: TRBJ2-3; v_call: TRBV7-9; clone_size: NA; cdr3_nt: TGTGCCAGCAGCTTTTCTAGCGGAATTACTAATACGCAGTATTTT; cdr3_aa: CASSFSSGITNTQYF
d_call: TRBD2; j_call: TRBJ2-7; v_call: TRBV6-6; clone_size: NA; cdr3_nt: TGTGCCAGCAGTACCCCGTGGCTAGCGGGGAACTACGAGCAGTACTTC; cdr3_aa: CASSTPWLAGNYEQYF
d_call: TRBD1; j_call: TRBJ2-7; v_call: TRBV3-1/TRBV3-2; clone_size: NA; cdr3_nt: TGTGCCAGCAGCCGGGACAGGGGGCGCGAGCAGTACTTC; cdr3_aa: CASSRDRGREQYF
d_call: NA; j_call: TRBJ2-7; v_call: TRBV19; clone_size: NA; cdr3_nt: TGTGCCAGTAGTCTGAAGAGCGGGCCAACCTACGAGCAGTACTTC; cdr3_aa: CASSLKSGPTYEQYF
d_call: NA; j_call: TRBJ2-3; v_call: TRBV5-1; clone_size: NA; cdr3_nt: TGCGCCAGCAGCTTGGCTCTTGGCAGGGGGGCAGATACGCAGTATTTT; cdr3_aa: CASSLALGRGADTQYF
d_call: NA; j_call: TRBJ1-5; v_call: TRBV18; clone_size: NA; cdr3_nt: TGTGCCAGCTCGGACTGGGTTAGCAATCAGCCCCAGCATTTT; cdr3_aa: CASSDWVSNQPQHF
d_call: NA; j_call: TRBJ2-7; v_call: TRBV6-1; clone_size: few; cdr3_nt: TGTGCCAGCAGTGAAAGGCCCGGGGTATCCTACGAGCAGTACTTC; cdr3_aa: CASSERPGVSYEQYF
d_call: TRBD1; j_call: TRBJ1-4; v_call: TRBV4-1; clone_size: once; cdr3_nt: TGCGCCAGCAGCCACTCCGGGACAGGGGTAGAAAAACTGTTTTTT; cdr3_aa: CASSHSGTGVEKLFF
d_call: TRBD2; j_call: TRBJ2-1; v_call: TRBV7-8; clone_size: NA; cdr3_nt: TGTGCCAGCAGGATTAGCGGGGGCGTCAACAATGAGCAGTTCTTC; cdr3_aa: CASRISGGVNNEQFF
d_call: TRBD2; j_call: TRBJ2-4; v_call: TRBV2; clone_size: NA; cdr3_nt: TGTGCCAGCAGCCACACTAGCGGGGGAGCCAAAAACATTCAGTACTTC; cdr3_aa: CASSHTSGGAKNIQYF
d_call: NA; j_call: TRBJ2-2; v_call: TRBV24-1; clone_size: few; cdr3_nt: TGTGCCACCAGTTGGGGACAGAACACCGGGGAGCTGTTTTTT; cdr3_aa: CATSWGQNTGELFF
d_call: TRBD1; j_call: TRBJ2-1; v_call: TRBV7-9; clone_size: NA; cdr3_nt: TGTGCCAGCAGACCGGGACAGGTTAACATCCCGGGCGCCTACAATGAGCAGTTCTTC; cdr3_aa: CASRPGQVNIPGAYNEQFF
d_call: NA; j_call: TRBJ1-4; v_call: TRBV12-3/TRBV12-4; clone_size: NA; cdr3_nt: TGTGCCAGCAGCCCCCGAGGTGAAAAACTGTTTTTT; cdr3_aa: CASSPRGEKLFF
d_call: NA; j_call: TRBJ1-6; v_call: TRBV10-3; clone_size: NA; cdr3_nt: TGTGCCATCAGCGGACAGTCTAATTCACCCCTCCACTTT; cdr3_aa: CAISGQSNSPLHF